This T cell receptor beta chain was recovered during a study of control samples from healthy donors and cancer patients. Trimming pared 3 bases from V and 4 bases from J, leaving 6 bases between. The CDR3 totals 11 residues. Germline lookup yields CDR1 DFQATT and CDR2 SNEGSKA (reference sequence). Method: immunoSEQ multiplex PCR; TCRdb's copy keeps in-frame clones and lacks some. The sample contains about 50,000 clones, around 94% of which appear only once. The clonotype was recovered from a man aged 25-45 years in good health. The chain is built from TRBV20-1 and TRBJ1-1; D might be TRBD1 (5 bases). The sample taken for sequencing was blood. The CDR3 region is CSARGGTEAFF. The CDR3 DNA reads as TGCAGTGCTAGGGGGGGCACTGAAGCTTTCTTT.